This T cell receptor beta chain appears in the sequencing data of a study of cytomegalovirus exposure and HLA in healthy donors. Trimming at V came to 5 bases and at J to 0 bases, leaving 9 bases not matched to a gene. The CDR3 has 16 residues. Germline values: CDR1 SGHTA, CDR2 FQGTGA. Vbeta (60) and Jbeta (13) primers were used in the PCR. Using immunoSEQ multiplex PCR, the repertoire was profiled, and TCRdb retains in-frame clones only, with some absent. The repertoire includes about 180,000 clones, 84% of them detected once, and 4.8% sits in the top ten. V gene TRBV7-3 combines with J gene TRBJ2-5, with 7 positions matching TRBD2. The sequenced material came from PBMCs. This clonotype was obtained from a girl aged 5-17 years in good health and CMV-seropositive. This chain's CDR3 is CASSRRGRQYQETQYF. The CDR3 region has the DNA TGTGCCAGCAGCAGGCGGGGGAGACAGTACCAAGAGACCCAGTACTTC.